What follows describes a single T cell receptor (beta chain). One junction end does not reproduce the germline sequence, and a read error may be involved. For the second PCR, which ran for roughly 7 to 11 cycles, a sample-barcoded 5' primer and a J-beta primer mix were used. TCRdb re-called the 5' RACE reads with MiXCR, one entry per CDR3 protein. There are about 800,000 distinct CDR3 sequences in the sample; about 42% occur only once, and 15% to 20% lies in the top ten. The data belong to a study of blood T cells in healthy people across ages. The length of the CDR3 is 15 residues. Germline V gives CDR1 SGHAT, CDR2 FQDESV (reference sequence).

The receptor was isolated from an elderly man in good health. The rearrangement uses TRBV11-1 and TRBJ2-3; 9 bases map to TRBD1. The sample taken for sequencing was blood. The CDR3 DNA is TGTGCCAGCAGCGAACAGGGGGCTGACACAGGTACGCAGTATTTT. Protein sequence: CASSEQGADTGTQYF.